Listed here is a single T cell receptor (beta chain). Its antigen is as yet unknown. CDR1 is SQVTM and CDR2 is ANQGSEA in the germline V gene. The length of the CDR3 is 13 residues. The sample comes from a study of monozygotic twins with inflammatory bowel disease. Findings of the study overall: Added variability in patient repertoires may stem from differing immunosuppressive treatments. Support was absent for any single strong signal or clonotype linked to IBD.

Across eight separate reactions for each sample, cDNA was made. Each UMI, carrying a 6-nucleotide sample barcode, came from template switching. TCRdb reprocessed the 5' RACE reads; each CDR3 protein has one entry and no DNA is given. The repertoire table contains hundreds of thousands of distinct CDR3 sequences. The chain links TRBV29-1 to TRBJ2-1; the D call of TRBD2 rests on TCRdb alone, since no DNA is present to check it. This clonotype was obtained from a human donor with ulcerative colitis or Crohn's disease, or a healthy co-twin of an affected twin (not recorded which). The material sequenced was blood. CDR3 region: CSAGTSGLDEQFF.